The sequence of this T cell receptor beta chain was determined in a study of cytomegalovirus exposure and HLA in healthy donors (dated by TCRdb to between 2016 and 2019). For context, the study as a whole: In an earlier analysis of under 600 of the donors, roughly 300 Gb of sequence data and 120 million or so unique TCR beta sequences from 180 million or so T cells were reported. An early release that covered fewer than 800 HLA-typed donors contained about 300 gigabases of sequencing data and 75 million to 100 million unique TCR sequences. Of the roughly 400 genotyped donors, more than 75% were placed in the genetic ancestry cluster associated with self-reported Caucasian donors. The aim of the study was to test whether cataloging public T cell receptors could identify signatures of past pathogen exposure. The study profiled the T cell repertoires of hundreds of subjects by immunosequencing and related them to cytomegalovirus serostatus. A separate validation cohort of roughly 110 different subjects was used in addition to the 666-subject first cohort. To predict cytomegalovirus infection status, the study brought together high-throughput TCR immunosequencing, statistical association of individual TCRs with disease status, and machine learning. To study patterns of TCR occurrence, a later analysis re-analyzed previously published TCR beta repertoires from 666 donors and added high-resolution HLA genotyping. In the later analysis, no new phenotypic data were used to find candidate immune exposures; instead, reliance was placed on TCR beta sequences and their occurrence across donors. In an earlier analysis of over 550 of the donors, high-throughput TCR beta sequencing was used to judge whether each TCR beta V gene segment behaved as functional or pseudogenic. Alongside the repertoire data, information on donor age, sex, ethnicity and CMV serostatus was compiled. Genome-wide SNP genotypes for about 55% of the roughly 670 donors were used in a later genetic analysis, which treated that subset as a discovery cohort. Every repertoire in the discovery cohort had been generated on one and the same sequencing platform. HLA typing included class I and class II loci at four-digit resolution. Typing coverage differed by locus: A, B, C, DRB1 and DQB1 were typed in roughly 629-640 donors, DQA1 in roughly 500, DPA1 in around 610, and DPB1 in 400 to 480. Roughly five DR-DQ haplotypes were handled as single units for association and clustering because linkage in the cohort was strong. Among some 410 genotyped donors of the cohort, an average of approximately 220,000 unique TCR beta nucleotide sequences was sequenced per donor, of which about 18% were non-productive.

The cohort was made up of roughly 670 healthy bone marrow donors. Cohort members were all nominally healthy when sampled, although unrecorded immune exposures were likely present. CMV serostatus was recorded as positive for 250 to 300 and negative for about half of the roughly 700 cohort members, whereas no CMV serostatus was recorded for the donor in question. A peripheral blood sample was collected from each donor, and TCR beta sequencing was performed on peripheral blood mononuclear cells. Genomic DNA extraction from the blood cell samples was performed with the Qiagen DNeasy Blood Extraction Kit. Study-wide findings and limitations: Strong co-occurrence of HLA alleles, especially DR and DQ, made assigning TCR associations to individual alleles difficult. Compared with the roughly 700-donor mean, donors in an Asian-associated ancestry cluster had fewer N-insertions in productive TCRs, according to a later genetic analysis. Correlated functional status among segregating V segments might reflect linkage disequilibrium, but an unknown experimental factor could not be ruled out. A cluster of highly shared sequence variants was judged likely to represent a technical artifact of the sequencing pipeline. Because the 87-base-pair reads could not distinguish some IMGT-functional V segments, including TRBV6-2 and TRBV6-3, those segments were excluded. In a later analysis, the rate of TCR association differed among HLA loci, with DRB1 alleles having the most associated TCRs and HLA-C alleles having the fewest. A later genetic analysis associated a missense DCLRE1C variant with V-gene and J-gene trimming of TCR beta chains, and an independent cohort replicated the association. Most CMV-associated TCR beta chains appeared to be HLA-restricted in a later analysis, and the HLA associations seemed to be driven largely by CMV exposure. The study gave a list of 150 to 200 TCR beta chains associated with cytomegalovirus. In this cohort, only TCR beta chains were sequenced, and detectable features were limited by the absence of alpha or paired-chain data. Over 15 rarely observed V segments, including chromosome 9 orphons, were excluded from the earlier analysis of some 590 of the donors because counts were too low. Cytomegalovirus status was reported to be diagnosed by the classifier with high specificity and sensitivity in both the original and validation cohorts. According to a later analysis, parvovirus B19, influenza, CMV and Epstein-Barr virus appeared linked to several top co-occurrence clusters. The only immune exposure information available for the cohort was CMV serostatus. In an earlier analysis of 587 of the donors, most TCR beta V segments appeared in productive rearrangements about 87% or about 30% of the time, broadly matching IMGT annotations. According to the authors, the approach could potentially be generalized to other disease states and immunological phenotypes. In a later analysis, some 18,000 TCR beta sequences were associated with specific HLA alleles at a false discovery rate of 0.05. HLA typing was unavailable for some donors at each locus, so association tests used only the typed subset. Sequencing depth was assumed to be roughly uniform across donors in the presence/absence analyses, though that assumption may not hold. A few of the identified cytomegalovirus-associated TCR beta chains were confirmed in vitro to be specific for cytomegalovirus antigens. Compared with equally common non-associated chains, HLA-associated TCR beta chains in a later analysis were more clonally expanded and had lower generation probabilities. A further reported finding was that TCR beta sequences accurately predicted the HLA-A and HLA-B alleles for most subjects in the first cohort. Across donors, most TCR sequences were observed very rarely, whereas some public TCRs were present in many individuals.

Comments on this clone: Its cognate antigen has yet to be identified. There are no base qualities to consult, and no much larger clone falls within one base.

Library method: the immunoSEQ multiplex PCR assay. For the multiplex PCR, a mixture combining 60 forward primers for TCR Vbeta segments and 13 reverse primers for TCR Jbeta segments was used. A multiplex PCR assay on genomic DNA amplified the CDR3 region of rearranged TCR beta genes. The Illumina HiSeq System was used to sequence the amplified TCR beta libraries as 87-base-pair reads. Turning to the authors' computational methods: In a later analysis, tens of millions of unique TCR beta chains were counted across the 650 to 700 repertoires, and roughly 10 million of these chains were shared by at least two donors. A nearest-neighbor algorithm error-corrected the raw reads and collapsed the reads into unique sequences, merging closely related sequences to remove PCR and sequencing errors. Alignment of CDR3 sequences to IMGT reference sequences was used to assign V, D and J gene segments. For a sequence to be retained, at least a six-nucleotide match to both a V gene segment and a J gene segment was required. Rearrangements were classified as productive when the CDR3 lacked stop codons and remained in frame with V and J, and all other rearrangements were classified as non-productive. Following IMGT convention, CDR3 was defined as the stretch from the second conserved V-encoded cysteine up to the conserved J-encoded phenylalanine. The earlier analysis of 450 to 750 of the donors excluded any sequence lacking an unambiguous match to a single V gene segment. In an earlier analysis of a few hundred of the donors, V segments were called functional above 56.7% productive rearrangements and were called segregating when the between-donor standard deviation exceeded 5%. A statistical classification framework was built for diagnosing cytomegalovirus status from the catalog of TCR beta chain sequences. V and J gene assignment, in a later analysis, came from comparing TCR nucleotide sequences with IMGT/GENE-DB human TR gene sequences. A later analysis assigned CDR3 sequences and most-parsimonious VDJ recombination scenarios with the TCRdist pipeline. In a later analysis, every TCR beta chain was defined by the combination of its CDR3 amino acid sequence and its V-gene family, and reads without a unique V-gene family were dropped. As a way to deal with suspected cross-contamination and a sequencing artifact, a later analysis dropped 450 to 600 nucleotide sequences that were highly shared and had low generation probability. A later analysis calculated a clonal expansion index for each public chain from normalized within-repertoire ranks of inferred template counts. A later analysis computed generation probabilities with a VDJ recombination model fitted to out-of-frame rearrangements, and checked the results against IGoR. A later analysis scored TCR-TCR, TCR-HLA and TCR-CMV co-occurrence with hypergeometric tests, applying a repertoire-size bias correction to TCR pairs. In a later analysis, false discovery rates were estimated by permuting HLA or CMV assignments 20 times. A later analysis grouped co-occurring TCRs with DBSCAN, adding TCRdist sequence similarity when clustering within HLA-allele-positive subsets. Repertoires with fewer than 30,000 or more than 120,000 public chains, plus five repertoires with anomalous nucleotide sharing, were excluded from co-occurrence clustering. The clones in this table, taken by TCRdb from immuneACCESS, are in-frame only. Not every clone is retained; where verified, under half of the shortfall comes from an unresolved V gene, and the cause of the rest is unknown. Clonal size and the V and J genes are those of that table, whereas D and trimming came from the DNA. Across this sample there are about 130,000 clones, with around 80% seen only once. Jointly, the top ten make up over 4% of the sample.

In the germline V gene, CDR1 corresponds to SGHRS and CDR2 to YFSETQ. Trimmed from V: 2 bases; trimmed from J: 3 bases; junction bases lacking a gene match: 13. CDR3 length: 19 amino acids, cysteine to phenylalanine. The entry retains the CDR3 DNA only, 57 bases that are in frame from base 1. Sequencing was performed on PBMCs. The sequence is built from TRBV5-1 and TRBJ2-2; the central 10 bases match TRBD2. The TCR was taken from a man aged 25-40 years in good health. The DNA reads as follows: TGCGCCAGCAGCTTAACGTGGCGACTAGCGGGTTCCCACACCGGGGAGCTGTTTTTT. It specifies CASSLTWRLAGSHTGELFF.